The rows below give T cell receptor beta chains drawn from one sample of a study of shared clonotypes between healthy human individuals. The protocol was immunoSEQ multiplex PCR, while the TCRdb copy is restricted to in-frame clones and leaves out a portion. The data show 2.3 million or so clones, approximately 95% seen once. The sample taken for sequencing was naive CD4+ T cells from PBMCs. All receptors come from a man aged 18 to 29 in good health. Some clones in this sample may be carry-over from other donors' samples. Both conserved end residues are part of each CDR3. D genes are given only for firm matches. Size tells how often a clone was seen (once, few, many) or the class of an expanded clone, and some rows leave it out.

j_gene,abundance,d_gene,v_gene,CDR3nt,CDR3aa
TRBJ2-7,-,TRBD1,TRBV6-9,TGTGCCATCCGAGCGGCAGGGGGTAACGAGCAGTACTTC,CAIRAAGGNEQYF
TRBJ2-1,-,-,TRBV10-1,TGCGCCACTTTAGCGGTCTCCTACAATGAGCAGTTCTTC,CATLAVSYNEQFF
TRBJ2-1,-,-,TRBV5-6,TGTGCCAGCAGCTTGGGGAAGGAGCAGTTCTTC,CASSLGKEQFF
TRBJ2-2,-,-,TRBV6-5,TGTGCCAGCCTAGGTAGCGGCCAGGCCGGGGAGCTGTTTTTT,CASLGSGQAGELFF
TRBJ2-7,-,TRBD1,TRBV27,TGTGCCAGCAGTCCCCACCGGGACAGGGGCCCCTTCGAGTACTTC,CASSPHRDRGPFEYF
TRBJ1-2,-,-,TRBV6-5,TGTGCCAGCAGACCCGAGGGGATCTATGGCTACACCTTC,CASRPEGIYGYTF
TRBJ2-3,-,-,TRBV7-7,TGTGCCAGCAGCTTAGCGGGAGCAGATACGCAGTATTTT,CASSLAGADTQYF
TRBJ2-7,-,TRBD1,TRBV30,TGTGCCTGGAGTGTTGGGACAGGCTACGAGCAGTACTTC,CAWSVGTGYEQYF
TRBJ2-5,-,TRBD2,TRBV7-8,TGTGCCAGCAGCAAGGGACTAGCGGGAATTCAAGAGACCCAGTACTTC,CASSKGLAGIQETQYF
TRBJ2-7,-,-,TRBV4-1,TGCGCCAGCAGCCTCTCCTCCGGGACGGATGTACCCTACGAGCAGTACTTC,CASSLSSGTDVPYEQYF
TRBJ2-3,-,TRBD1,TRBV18,TGTGCCAGCTCACGGAGGACAGGGGACACAGATACGCAGTATTTT,CASSRRTGDTDTQYF
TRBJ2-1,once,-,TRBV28,TGTGCCAGCGGGGTCACCTACAATGAGCAGTTCTTC,CASGVTYNEQFF
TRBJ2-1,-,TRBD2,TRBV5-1,TGCGCCAGCAGCTTGGAGTTGGTTAGCGGGAACAATGAGCAGTTCTTC,CASSLELVSGNNEQFF
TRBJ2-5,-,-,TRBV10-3,TGTGCCATCAGTGGGTTGGGGGCGCCGGGGACCCAGTACTTC,CAISGLGAPGTQYF
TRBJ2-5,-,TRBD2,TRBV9,TGTGCCAGCAGCGAACTAGCGGGAGGGCCGGAGCAAGAGACCCAGTACTTC,CASSELAGGPEQETQYF
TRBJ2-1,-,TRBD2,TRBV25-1,TGTGCCAGCAGTGACCATCCGTTAGCGGGAGTTAACTACAATGAGCAGTTCTTC,CASSDHPLAGVNYNEQFF
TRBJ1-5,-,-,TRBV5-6,TGTGCCAGCAGCTTGTCGGGCAGGGAATCCGATCAGCCCCAGCATTTT,CASSLSGRESDQPQHF
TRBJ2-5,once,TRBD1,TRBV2,TGTGCCAGCAGTGAAGCGCTGGCCCCGTCAGGGGGGACCCAGTACTTC,CASSEALAPSGGTQYF
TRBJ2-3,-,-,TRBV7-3,TGTGCCAGCAGCTTAGGTATTGGCACTAGCAGCACAGATACGCAGTATTTT,CASSLGIGTSSTDTQYF
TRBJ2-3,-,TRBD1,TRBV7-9,TGTGCCAGCAGCTCCCGGGACAGGGGGCGAGAAGATACGCAGTATTTT,CASSSRDRGREDTQYF
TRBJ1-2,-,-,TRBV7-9,TGTGTCAGCAGCTTAGACAGAGGATATGGCTACACCTTC,CVSSLDRGYGYTF
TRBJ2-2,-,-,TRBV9,TGTGCCAGCAGCGTAGCTACTAGGGGCAACACCGGGGAGCTGTTTTTT,CASSVATRGNTGELFF
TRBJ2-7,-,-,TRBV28,TGTGCCAGCAGTGCCCAGGACGGCTCCTACGAGCAGTACTTC,CASSAQDGSYEQYF
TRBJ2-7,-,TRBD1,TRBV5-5,TGTGCCAGCAGCTTGGTTACAGGGGGTAAAGGCGAGCAGTACTTC,CASSLVTGGKGEQYF
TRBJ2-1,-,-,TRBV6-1,TGTGCCAGCAGTGAATCTGTCGGGAGCTCCTACAATGAGCAGTTCTTC,CASSESVGSSYNEQFF
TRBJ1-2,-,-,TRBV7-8,TGTGCCAGCGGGCAGGCCGCTTGGTATGGCTACACCTTC,CASGQAAWYGYTF
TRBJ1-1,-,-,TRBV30,TGTGCCTGGGCTGTGAACACTGAAGCTTTCTTT,CAWAVNTEAFF
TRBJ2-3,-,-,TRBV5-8,TGTGCCAGCAGCCCTAGGACAGATACGCAGTATTTT,CASSPRTDTQYF
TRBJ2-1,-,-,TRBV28,TGTGCCAGCAGTCCGTGGGAAGCGAATGAGCAGTTCTTC,CASSPWEANEQFF
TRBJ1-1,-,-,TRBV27,TGTGCCAGCAGTTTGTCCAGGGCGAACACTGAAGCTTTCTTT,CASSLSRANTEAFF
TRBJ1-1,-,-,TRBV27,TGTGCCAGCAGTTTAATAAGGATGAACACTGAAGCTTTCTTT,CASSLIRMNTEAFF
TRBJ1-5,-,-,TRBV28,TGTGCCAGCAGACTCGGACACCATAGCAATCAGCCCCAGCATTTT,CASRLGHHSNQPQHF
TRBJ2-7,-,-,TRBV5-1,TGCGCCAGCAGCTTGAGGGACACAAACTACGAGCAGTACTTC,CASSLRDTNYEQYF
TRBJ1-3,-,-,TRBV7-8,TGTGCCAGCAGCTTAGCCCACTCTGGAAACACCATATATTTT,CASSLAHSGNTIYF
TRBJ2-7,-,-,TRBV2,TGTGCCAGCGGCCCTCTGTTGGGGGCTGATTCCTACGAGCAGTACTTC,CASGPLLGADSYEQYF
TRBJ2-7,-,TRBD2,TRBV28,TGTGCCAGCACCCTATTAGCGGGAGGATACTCCTACGAGCAGTACTTC,CASTLLAGGYSYEQYF
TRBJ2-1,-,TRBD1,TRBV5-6,TGTGCCAGCAGCTTAGGACAGGGTTGGAATGAGCAGTTCTTC,CASSLGQGWNEQFF
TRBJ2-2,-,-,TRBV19,TGTGCCAGCAAAAAATCCGGGGGGGAGCTGTTTTTT,CASKKSGGELFF
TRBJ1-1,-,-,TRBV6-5,TGTGCCAGCAGCCCAGGGGTCCACACTGAAGCTTTCTTT,CASSPGVHTEAFF
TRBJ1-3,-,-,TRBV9,TGTGCCAGCTCTAACTCTGGAAACACCATATATTTT,CASSNSGNTIYF
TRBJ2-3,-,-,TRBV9,TGTGCCAGCAGCGTAGGAAGAGAGGGCGCAGATACGCAGTATTTT,CASSVGREGADTQYF
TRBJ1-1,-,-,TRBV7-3,TGTGCCAGCAGCCCAAACCCCCAGCTAGGCACTGAAGCTTTCTTT,CASSPNPQLGTEAFF
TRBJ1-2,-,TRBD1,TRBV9,TGTGCCAGCAGCGTAGGGACAGGGAGCGGCTACACCTTC,CASSVGTGSGYTF
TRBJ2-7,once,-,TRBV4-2,TGTGCCAGCAGCCAAGATCCGAGGGGCTCATCCTACGAGCAGTACTTC,CASSQDPRGSSYEQYF
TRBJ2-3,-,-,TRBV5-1,TGCGCCAGCAGCTTTGGGGGATCCGGAGATACGCAGTATTTT,CASSFGGSGDTQYF
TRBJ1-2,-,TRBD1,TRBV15,TGTGCCACCGAGGAGAACAGGGGCGAAGGCTACACCTTC,CATEENRGEGYTF
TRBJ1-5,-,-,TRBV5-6,TGTGCCAGCAGCGCAGTCAATCAGCCCCAGCATTTT,CASSAVNQPQHF
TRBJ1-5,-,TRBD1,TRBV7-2,TGTGCCAGCAGCTCTGACAGGGCAGGGAATCAGCCCCAGCATTTT,CASSSDRAGNQPQHF
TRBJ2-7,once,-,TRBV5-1,TGCGCCAGCAGCTTGGATGAAGCCTACGAGCAGTACTTC,CASSLDEAYEQYF
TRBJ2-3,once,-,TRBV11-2,TGTGCCAGCAGCTTGCGCGGATCTAGCACAGATACGCAGTATTTT,CASSLRGSSTDTQYF
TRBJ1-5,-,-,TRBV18,TGTGCCAGCTCACCAGGGGGCGATCAGCCCCAGCATTTT,CASSPGGDQPQHF
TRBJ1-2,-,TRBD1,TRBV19,TGTGCCAGCGTCGACAGGGGGCACTATGGCTACACCTTC,CASVDRGHYGYTF